Listed below are T cell receptor beta chains from one sample, sequenced in a study of T cells in Graves' hyperthyroidism and ophthalmopathy. TCRdb processed the multiplex PCR reads anew with MiXCR; each CDR3 protein has one entry. The sample consists of about 610,000 distinct CDR3 sequences, approximately 16% of them appearing once. Sequenced material: blood. These receptors were taken from a middle-aged woman with Graves' ophthalmopathy. CDR3s leave out the opening cysteine and the closing phenylalanine or tryptophan. Fields, in order: V gene, J gene, CDR3 protein.

V: TRBV11-2; J: TRBJ1-6; CDR3: ASSDRTNNSPLH
V: TRBV28; J: TRBJ2-7; CDR3: ASAPGGSYEQY
V: TRBV10-2; J: TRBJ2-2; CDR3: ASSKLAGFTGELF
V: TRBV5-1; J: TRBJ2-3; CDR3: ASSLEGTASTDTQY
V: TRBV9; J: TRBJ2-1; CDR3: ASSVGRFNEQF
V: TRBV5-5; J: TRBJ2-7; CDR3: ASDTTGDEQY
V: TRBV7-9; J: TRBJ2-5; CDR3: ASSWGQETQY
V: TRBV4-2; J: TRBJ2-5; CDR3: ASSQHHGQGAETQY
V: TRBV9; J: TRBJ2-3; CDR3: ASSLDLGTSGATTQY
V: TRBV11-2; J: TRBJ2-5; CDR3: ASSGVREGLAETQY
V: TRBV4-2; J: TRBJ2-7; CDR3: ASSQEGTSGLTYEQY
V: TRBV29-1; J: TRBJ1-4; CDR3: SGGRGSNEKLF
V: TRBV9; J: TRBJ1-1; CDR3: ASSVDGENTEAF
V: TRBV28; J: TRBJ1-6; CDR3: ASSFAGLGRGSPLH
V: TRBV6-1; J: TRBJ2-1; CDR3: ASSPRSAHNEQF
V: TRBV5-4; J: TRBJ2-5; CDR3: ASSLRAGQETQY
V: TRBV6-2/TRBV6-3; J: TRBJ2-1; CDR3: ASSLGRALYNEQF